This passage covers 18 T cell receptor beta chains from one sample sequenced in a study of T cells in Graves' hyperthyroidism and ophthalmopathy. The source material, RNA transcripts, was used to amplify TCR beta CDR3 regions. HTBI primers were the set used in a first-round RT-PCR of the TCR CDR3. TCRdb called the multiplex PCR reads again in MiXCR, with one record for every CDR3 protein. The table records some 270,000 distinct CDR3 sequences, around 26% of them present only once. The sequenced material came from blood. These receptors were taken from a woman between 40 and 55 years old with Graves' ophthalmopathy.

J is TRBJ1-1 and V is TRBV12-3 or TRBV12-4; D gene uncertain. Between the trimmed V and J ends, which lost 1 base and 0 bases, there was a span of 12 bases. This CDR3 is 16 amino acids long. CDR3 in amino acids: CASSLGLVSMNTEAFF. Here the CDR3 DNA reads TGTGCCAGCAGTTTAGGGTTGGTTTCCATGAACACTGAAGCTTTCTTT.

This clonotype was seen at least ten times. The chain combines TRBV6-2 or TRBV6-3 with TRBJ2-7; D unresolved. Germline loops: CDR1 MNHEY, CDR2 SVGEGT. There are 16 residues in the CDR3. V dropped 5 bases and J dropped 5 bases, with 22 bases sitting between them. Here the CDR3 DNA reads TGTGCCAGCAGTCAAGATAGCCCCCTGAATGGAGACGAGCAGTACTTC. It translates to CASSQDSPLNGDEQYF.

The chain recombines TRBV6-1 with TRBJ2-5; D is undetermined. The CDR3 is 11 residues long. V lost 6 bases and J 5 bases, leaving 7 bases between the germline ends. CDR1 and CDR2 from the germline V gene are MNHNS and SASEGT. CDR3 sequence (DNA): TGTGCCAGCAGCATGCGGGAGACCCAGTACTTC. Translated, it gives CASSMRETQYF.

This clonotype was observed many times. The chain links TRBV30 to TRBJ1-2; 7 positions match TRBD1. Germline CDR1 GTSNPN, CDR2 SVGIG (reference sequence). The CDR3 extends over 14 amino acids. Trimming at V came to 0 bases and at J to 7 bases, leaving 8 bases not matched to a gene. The CDR3 loop is CAWSVGGGLSGYTF. In DNA, the CDR3 is TGTGCCTGGAGTGTAGGAGGGGGCTTAAGTGGCTACACCTTC.

This chain connects TRBV24-1 to TRBJ2-7, with D uncertain. Trimming took off 11 bases at V and 0 bases at J, with 13 bases between the two ends. Germline CDR1 reads KGHDR; CDR2 reads SFDVKD. The CDR3 length is 13 residues. The CDR3: CASSPEFSYEQYF. CDR3 DNA sequence: TGTGCCAGCAGCCCGGAATTCTCCTACGAGCAGTACTTC.

This clonotype was detected only a few times. DNA for the CDR3: TGTGCCAGCAGCTTAGATTTGCGGACAGGGGAAGCCGGGGAGCTGTTTTTT. Protein product: CASSLDLRTGEAGELFF. The chain recombines TRBV7-6 with TRBJ2-2, with 9 bases matching TRBD1. CDR3 length: 17 amino acids. Germline trimming cut 1 base from V and 6 bases from J; bases unmatched to any gene: 9. Germline lookup yields CDR1 SGHVS and CDR2 FNYEAQ.

This clonotype has only a few counts. The chain joins TRBV6-1 to TRBJ1-5; D remains unclear. Germline V CDR1 and CDR2: MNHNS, SASEGT. V lost 7 bases to trimming and J lost 3 bases, with 16 bases between them. The CDR3 length is 15 residues. The DNA for the CDR3 is TGTGCCAGCACCCCGAACTCGTATGTCAATCAGCCCCAGCATTTT. Its protein is CASTPNSYVNQPQHF.

This clonotype showed up many times. The rearrangement joins TRBV3-1 to TRBJ2-5, with 7 positions matching TRBD2. CDR3 size: 15 residues. The V and J ends lost 4 bases and 4 bases, in that order; junction bases with no gene match: 9. The germline V gene encodes CDR1 LGHDT and CDR2 YNNKEL (reference sequence). The CDR3 coding sequence is TGTGCCAGCAGCCGCTTGCTGGCGGGAGTAGAGACCCAGTACTTC. Its protein is CASSRLLAGVETQYF.

In this sample, this clonotype turned up many times. CDR3 bases: TGTGCCAGCAGCTTTAACAGGGTCACGGCTGAAGCTTTCTTT. Translated: CASSFNRVTAEAFF. V is TRBV11-1 and J is TRBJ1-1; TRBD1 is a possible D gene (6 bases). CDR1 SGHAT and CDR2 FQDESV come from the germline V gene (reference sequence). CDR3 size: 14 residues. Deletions cut 3 bases from V and 6 bases from J, with 14 bases between. Complete variable domain (other parts from reference TRBV11-1 and TRBJ1-1): EAEVAQSPRYKITEKSQAVAFWCDPISGHATLYWYRQILGQGPELLVQFQDESVVDDSQLPKDRFSAERLKGVDSTLKIQPAELGDSAMYLCASSFNRVTAEAFFGQGTRLTVV.

The sample holds many counts of this clonotype. The V and J genes are TRBV29-1 and TRBJ2-7; weak D call: TRBD2 (7 bases). Trimming cost V 7 bases and J 5 bases, with 12 bases left between them. This CDR3 region has 11 residues. The germline gives CDR1 SQVTM, CDR2 ANQGSEA. CDR3 in amino acids: CSGGGGNEQYF. The CDR3 nucleotides are TGCAGCGGAGGGGGGGGGAACGAGCAGTACTTC.

V is TRBV12-3 or TRBV12-4 and J is TRBJ2-7, with D possibly called TRBD1 or TRBD2 (5 bases each). Matching the DNA end better, TRBJ2-1 makes the J call doubtful. The CDR3 is 12 residues long. The CDR3 loop reads CASNGDGYEQFF. The CDR3 DNA sequence: TGTGCCAGCAATGGGGACGGGTACGAGCAGTTCTTC.

This clonotype was picked up one time. At one of its ends the junction is not consistent with the germline gene, which may arise from a read error. This rearrangement joins TRBV28 to TRBJ2-5, with D perhaps being TRBD1 or TRBD2 (6 bases each). Germline-derived CDR1 and CDR2 are MDHEN and SYDVKM. This CDR3 comprises 13 residues. The CDR3 DNA follows: TGTGCCAGAATCCTAGGGGGGTCAGAGACACAGTACTTC. Its translation: CARILGGSETQYF.

This clonotype has at least ten counts. This sequence joins TRBV6-1 and TRBJ1-1; D is undetermined. This CDR3 has 17 residues. Germline CDR1 reads MNHNS; CDR2 reads SASEGT. The V and J ends lost 5 bases and 6 bases respectively, with 25 bases between them. CDR3 in DNA: TGTGCCAGCAGTCGAAAACCCGGACTAGATAAGCGCGCTGAAGCTTTCTTT. Its protein product is CASSRKPGLDKRAEAFF.

This clonotype was detected ten times or more. Here the CDR3 reads CASSVAGGRETQYF. The CDR3 DNA reads as TGTGCCAGCAGTGTAGCAGGGGGCAGAGAGACCCAGTACTTC. This sequence joins TRBV2 and TRBJ2-5; 8 nucleotides match TRBD1. With 4 bases clipped from V and 4 bases from J, the junction kept 5 bases outside the gene matches. Germline CDR1 is SNHLY and CDR2 is FYNNEI. This CDR3 contains 14 residues.

The sample holds many counts of this clonotype. The chain is built from TRBV7-2 and TRBJ2-5, with D perhaps assigned TRBD1 or TRBD2 (5 bases each). CDR3 size: 17 residues. V shed 5 bases and J shed 5 bases, with 24 bases lying between them. From germline, CDR1 is SGHTA and CDR2 FQGNSA. The CDR3 sequence: CASSRYVLRDSGETQYF. The CDR3 DNA reads TGTGCCAGCAGCCGATACGTTCTCAGGGATTCGGGGGAGACCCAGTACTTC.

This clonotype was seen a single time. The chain links TRBV7-3 to TRBJ1-1, with a tentative D call TRBD1 (6 bases). This CDR3 region has 18 residues. Germline CDR1 and CDR2: SGHTA and FQGTGA. V was clipped by 5 bases and J by 1 base, with 23 bases between them. The CDR3 nucleotides read TGTGCCAGCAGCCATACACCCGGATTCAGGGGCAAGAACACTGAAGCTTTCTTT. This gives the protein CASSHTPGFRGKNTEAFF.

At least ten counts were recorded for this clonotype. The chain joins TRBV20-1 to TRBJ2-7; TRBD1 is a possible D gene (6 bases). Per germline, CDR1 DFQATT and CDR2 SNEGSKA (reference sequence). The CDR3 has 12 amino acids. V was clipped by 5 bases and J by 4 bases, with 12 bases between them. The CDR3 region is CSAVTGSYEQYF. Written as DNA, the CDR3 is TGCAGTGCTGTGACAGGTTCTTACGAGCAGTACTTC.

A remark on this clonotype: A much larger clone differs by one base, so this may be a read error. The chain carries TRBV5-1 and TRBJ1-1; no definite D call. CDR3 length equals 14 residues. Trimming removed 4 bases from V and 7 bases from J, with 17 bases in between. Germline-derived CDR1 and CDR2 are SGHRS and YFSETQ. CDR3: CASSVSGPVIEAFF. The CDR3 nucleotides are TGCGCCAGCAGCGTATCCGGACCCGTCATTGAAGCTTTCTTT.